The rows below give T cell receptor beta chains drawn from one sample of a study of blood T cell repertoires in COVID-19. Using immunoSEQ multiplex PCR, the repertoire was profiled, and TCRdb retains in-frame clones only, with some absent. Of a few hundred thousand clones in the sample, 88% were seen once. Sequenced input: peripheral blood. The receptor set was obtained from a woman between 45 and 65 years old with active or convalescent COVID-19. Both conserved end residues are part of each CDR3. D genes are given only for firm matches. Only some rows state a clone size, as once, few, many or a class for expanded clones.

size: -; J: TRBJ1-6; V: TRBV2; D: -; DNA: TGTGCCAGCAGTGAAGTGAAGAGCTCCTATAATTCACCCCTCCACTTT; CDR3: CASSEVKSSYNSPLHF
size: -; J: TRBJ2-2; V: TRBV9; D: TRBD2; DNA: TGTGCCAGCACCTCCCAATCGGGGGGGCCGGGCACCGGGGAGCTGTTTTTT; CDR3: CASTSQSGGPGTGELFF
size: many; J: TRBJ1-1; V: TRBV29-1; D: TRBD1; DNA: TGCAGCGTTGGTGGGACAGGTCTGTTCACTGAAGCTTTCTTT; CDR3: CSVGGTGLFTEAFF
size: -; J: TRBJ2-7; V: TRBV4-3; D: TRBD1; DNA: TGCGCCAGCAGCCAGGACAGGGGAATCGAGCAGTACTTC; CDR3: CASSQDRGIEQYF
size: -; J: TRBJ1-2; V: TRBV9; D: -; DNA: TGTGCCAGCAGCGTAGGTTTGGGGGCAGACTATGGCTACACCTTC; CDR3: CASSVGLGADYGYTF
size: -; J: TRBJ2-5; V: TRBV5-1; D: TRBD2; DNA: TGCGCCAGCGGAGGGCTAGCGGGAGCAGAGACCCAGTACTTC; CDR3: CASGGLAGAETQYF
size: -; J: TRBJ2-1; V: TRBV5-1; D: TRBD1; DNA: TGCGCCAGCAACGAACAGGGGAATGAGCAGTTCTTC; CDR3: CASNEQGNEQFF
size: -; J: TRBJ2-1; V: TRBV9; D: TRBD2; DNA: TGTGCCAGCAGCTCCCTGGGCGGGAGAGGCAATGAGCAGTTCTTC; CDR3: CASSSLGGRGNEQFF
size: -; J: TRBJ1-1; V: TRBV4-1; D: TRBD1; DNA: TGCGCCAGCAGCCGACAAGAACCGGACAGGGGGCATCAGGCTTTCTTT; CDR3: CASSRQEPDRGHQAFF
size: -; J: TRBJ2-3; V: TRBV16; D: TRBD2; DNA: TGTGCCAGCAGCCAGTCCCTGGCGGGAGTGACGGATACGCAGTATTTT; CDR3: CASSQSLAGVTDTQYF
size: -; J: TRBJ1-1; V: TRBV18; D: -; DNA: TGTGCCAGCTCACCACAGACACCTCCGGACACTGAAGCTTTCTTT; CDR3: CASSPQTPPDTEAFF
size: -; J: TRBJ1-2; V: TRBV9; D: -; DNA: TGTGCCAGCAGCACGGGGGGCAACTATGGCTACACCTTC; CDR3: CASSTGGNYGYTF
size: -; J: TRBJ2-1; V: TRBV7-3; D: TRBD1; DNA: TGTGCCAGCAGCCCCCAGCGGACAGGGCGTAATGAGCAGTTCTTC; CDR3: CASSPQRTGRNEQFF
size: -; J: TRBJ1-1; V: TRBV19; D: -; DNA: TGTGCCAGTAGTATAGCCCACAGTGATACTGAAGCTTTCTTT; CDR3: CASSIAHSDTEAFF
size: -; J: TRBJ2-6; V: TRBV12-3/TRBV12-4; D: -; DNA: TGTGCCAGCAGTTCCTCGGCCAACGTCCTGACTTTC; CDR3: CASSSSANVLTF
size: -; J: TRBJ1-2; V: TRBV6-5; D: TRBD1; DNA: TGTGCCAGCACCAGCGGACAGGGACGTGGCTACACCTTC; CDR3: CASTSGQGRGYTF
size: -; J: TRBJ2-5; V: TRBV19; D: TRBD1; DNA: TGTGCCACCCAGAACCCACGGGACAGAGGTCAAGAGACCCAGTACTTC; CDR3: CATQNPRDRGQETQYF
size: -; J: TRBJ1-2; V: TRBV7-2; D: -; DNA: TGTGCCAGCAGCCCTGGCACAGGAACCTATGGCTACACCTTC; CDR3: CASSPGTGTYGYTF
size: few; J: TRBJ2-5; V: TRBV15; D: -; DNA: TGTGCCACCAGCGGGACAAAAAAAGAGACCCAGTACTTC; CDR3: CATSGTKKETQYF
size: -; J: TRBJ1-1; V: TRBV5-1; D: TRBD1; DNA: TGCGCCAGCAGCCCCGGCACAGGGGTGAACACTGAAGCTTTCTTT; CDR3: CASSPGTGVNTEAFF
size: few; J: TRBJ2-1; V: TRBV5-4; D: TRBD1; DNA: TGTGCCAGCAGCTTGGGAAGGGACAGTTTGGGCAATGAGCAGTTCTTC; CDR3: CASSLGRDSLGNEQFF
size: -; J: TRBJ2-5; V: TRBV3-1/TRBV3-2; D: -; DNA: TGTGCCAGCAGCTCCCACGGGGAGACCCAGTACTTC; CDR3: CASSSHGETQYF
size: -; J: TRBJ2-7; V: TRBV13; D: TRBD1; DNA: TGTGCCAGCAGCTTAGGGTCTCGACAGGGGGCTTACGAGCAGTACTTC; CDR3: CASSLGSRQGAYEQYF
size: -; J: TRBJ1-2; V: TRBV3-1/TRBV3-2; D: -; DNA: TGTGCCAGCAGCCAAGTCGGTCGAGGCTACACCTTC; CDR3: CASSQVGRGYTF
size: many; J: TRBJ2-1; V: TRBV5-6; D: -; DNA: TGTGCCAGCAGCTTGGTATCGCTCTACGCCACTAAATACAATGAGCAGTTCTTC; CDR3: CASSLVSLYATKYNEQFF
size: few; J: TRBJ2-7; V: TRBV9; D: TRBD2; DNA: TGTGCCAGCAGCGAGGGACTAGCGGGGGTCGGCGAGCAGTACTTC; CDR3: CASSEGLAGVGEQYF
size: few; J: TRBJ2-7; V: TRBV18; D: TRBD2; DNA: TGTGCCAGCTCACCACCGACCCGGGGAGGGTACGAGCAGTACTTC; CDR3: CASSPPTRGGYEQYF
size: -; J: TRBJ2-1; V: TRBV11-2; D: TRBD1; DNA: TGTGCCAGCAGCCGGGACAGGGCCTACAATGAGCAGTTCTTC; CDR3: CASSRDRAYNEQFF
size: -; J: TRBJ1-3; V: TRBV28; D: -; DNA: TGTTCCACACAGTTTGGTCTAGGAAACACCATATATTTT; CDR3: CSTQFGLGNTIYF
size: -; J: TRBJ2-7; V: TRBV30; D: TRBD1; DNA: TGTGCCTGGAGTGTAGGGGACAGGGGGGTCTACGAGCAGTACTTC; CDR3: CAWSVGDRGVYEQYF
size: -; J: TRBJ1-2; V: TRBV15; D: TRBD1; DNA: TGTGCCACCAGCAGAGAGAGGGGACAGGGGTCCCATGGCTACACCTTC; CDR3: CATSRERGQGSHGYTF
size: -; J: TRBJ1-1; V: TRBV15; D: -; DNA: TGTGCCACCAGCAGGTTGTACGATAGCTACAAGGCTGAAGCTTTCTTT; CDR3: CATSRLYDSYKAEAFF
size: -; J: TRBJ2-2; V: TRBV4-1; D: -; DNA: TGCGCCAGCACCCCAGGGGATCTGAACACCGGGGAGCTGTTTTTT; CDR3: CASTPGDLNTGELFF
size: -; J: TRBJ2-1; V: TRBV19; D: TRBD2; DNA: TGTGCCACAAACCGGGCGGGGGGGCCCTACAATGAGCAGTTCTTC; CDR3: CATNRAGGPYNEQFF
size: -; J: TRBJ2-1; V: TRBV28; D: TRBD2; DNA: TGTGCCAGCAGTCCCTTTAGCGGGGGCTCCTACAATGAGCAGTTCTTC; CDR3: CASSPFSGGSYNEQFF
size: -; J: TRBJ2-5; V: TRBV9; D: TRBD2; DNA: TGTGCCAGCTCCGAACGGCTAGCGGGGAGGCCTTACTTC; CDR3: CASSERLAGRPYF
size: -; J: TRBJ1-2; V: TRBV3-1/TRBV3-2; D: -; DNA: TGTGCCAGCACGTTTGGGGGCGGCTACACCTTC; CDR3: CASTFGGGYTF
size: few; J: TRBJ2-3; V: TRBV27; D: TRBD2; DNA: TGTGCCAGCAGTTTACTAGCGGGAGGGGGTGGAGATACGCAGTATTTT; CDR3: CASSLLAGGGGDTQYF
size: -; J: TRBJ2-6; V: TRBV11-2; D: TRBD1; DNA: TGTGCCAGCAGTTTCCCCACCACAGGGGTCTCTGGGGCCAACGTCCTGACTTTC; CDR3: CASSFPTTGVSGANVLTF
size: -; J: TRBJ2-1; V: TRBV5-1; D: TRBD2; DNA: TGCGCCAGCAGCTTGGTGGCGGGAGGGCCAGGTGAGCAGTTCTTC; CDR3: CASSLVAGGPGEQFF
size: -; J: TRBJ2-6; V: TRBV11-2; D: -; DNA: TGTGCCAGCAGCTTAGATGATCGCAGGATTGGGGCCAACGTCCTGACTTTC; CDR3: CASSLDDRRIGANVLTF
size: -; J: TRBJ1-1; V: TRBV27; D: -; DNA: TGTGCCAGCAGTCCACAGTTTCGTAATGAAGCTTTCTTT; CDR3: CASSPQFRNEAFF
size: -; J: TRBJ2-2; V: TRBV7-9; D: -; DNA: TGTGCCGAGGCGACAGGAGTGGGGACCGGGGAGCTGTTTTTT; CDR3: CAEATGVGTGELFF
size: -; J: TRBJ1-1; V: TRBV6-1; D: TRBD1; DNA: TGTGCCAGCAGGACCACAGAACTCGGACAGGGTGAAGCTTTCTTT; CDR3: CASRTTELGQGEAFF
size: -; J: TRBJ1-1; V: TRBV6-5; D: TRBD1; DNA: TGTGCCAGCAGTTACTATTCCAACAGGGGAGCCGAAGCTTTCTTT; CDR3: CASSYYSNRGAEAFF
size: -; J: TRBJ1-2; V: TRBV5-3; D: -; DNA: TGTGCCAGAAGCTTGGGGGAACAGGGAATTTTTGGCTACACCTTC; CDR3: CARSLGEQGIFGYTF